A selection of T cell receptor beta chains follows, all from one sample in a study of response to subunit inactivated influenza vaccine. MiXCR, run by TCRdb on the RT-PCR reads, gives a single entry per CDR3 protein. This repertoire shows around 750,000 distinct CDR3 sequences, approximately 21% found once; its top ten account for roughly a tenth. The sample in question was PBMCs from blood, obtained around 5 days after vaccination. These receptor sequences come from a man between 50 and 59 years old who received an inactivated influenza vaccine. Both conserved end residues are part of each CDR3. The D gene is left open where the match is weak. Expanded clones are given a class, and other clones once, few, many or no size at all.

v_call	d_call	clone_size	j_call	cdr3_nt	cdr3_aa
TRBV27	.	.	TRBJ2-1	TGTGCCAGCAGCGTGAGGGCGTACAATGAGCAGTTCTTC	CASSVRAYNEQFF
TRBV24-1	.	few	TRBJ2-2	TGTGCCACCAGTGACGGCCCGAACACCGGGGAGCTGTTTTTT	CATSDGPNTGELFF
TRBV7-9	.	.	TRBJ1-2	TGTGCCAGCAGCTTCGGGCTAGCCGACAGGGGCTACACCTTC	CASSFGLADRGYTF
TRBV12-3/TRBV12-4	TRBD2	few	TRBJ2-1	TGTGCCAGCAGTTCTCCTAGCGGGGGTATCGATGAGCAGTTCTTC	CASSSPSGGIDEQFF
TRBV5-1	.	many	TRBJ2-1	TGCGCCAGCAGCTCCTGGCCCAGAGAAAATGAGCAGTTCTTC	CASSSWPRENEQFF
TRBV7-2	TRBD2	few	TRBJ2-1	TGTGCCAGCAGCGGCTCGGGGACTAGCGGGAGAGTTGAGCAGTTCTTC	CASSGSGTSGRVEQFF
TRBV7-9	.	many	TRBJ2-1	TGTGCCAGCAGCCCCGTGGGGGGAACTAGCAATGAGCAGTTCTTC	CASSPVGGTSNEQFF
TRBV5-1	.	few	TRBJ2-1	TGCGCCAGCAGCTTGGGGGGCCGCTCCGCTGAGCAGTTCTTC	CASSLGGRSAEQFF
TRBV4-2	TRBD2	few	TRBJ2-7	TGTGCCAGCAGCCCTACCTACCGCGGGAGGGCGGAGGAGCAGTACTTC	CASSPTYRGRAEEQYF
TRBV11-2	.	few	TRBJ1-6	TGTGCCAGCAGCTCCTTAGGGGGGGGGTTGGCTTCACCCCTCCACTTT	CASSSLGGGLASPLHF
TRBV12-3/TRBV12-4	.	.	TRBJ2-3	TGTGCCAGCGGGGTTTATAGCACAGATACGCAGTATTTT	CASGVYSTDTQYF
TRBV7-2	.	.	TRBJ2-7	TGTGCCAGCAGCACTAAGACAGGGAGGGGCGAGCAGTACTTC	CASSTKTGRGEQYF
TRBV4-3	TRBD2	.	TRBJ2-1	TGCGCCAGCAGCCAATTACTAGCGACCAGGTACAATGAGCAGTTCTTC	CASSQLLATRYNEQFF
TRBV11-3	TRBD2	.	TRBJ2-1	TGTGCCAGCAGCCGGGGGGGGACTAGTATGTACAATGAGCAGTTCTTC	CASSRGGTSMYNEQFF
TRBV21-1	.	.	TRBJ2-5	TGTGCCAGCACCTCGGACAGGCCCACCCAAGAGACCCAGTACTTC	CASTSDRPTQETQYF
TRBV20-1	TRBD2	.	TRBJ2-3	TGCAGTGCTTGGACTAGCGCCGAATCATCTAGCACAGATACGCAGTATTTT	CSAWTSAESSSTDTQYF
TRBV12-3/TRBV12-4	.	few	TRBJ2-2	TGTGCCAGCAGTGAGAAGTCGGGACAATATTACACCGGGGAGCTGTTTTTT	CASSEKSGQYYTGELFF
TRBV10-2	.	few	TRBJ2-7	TGCGCCAGCAGTGTCGACCCGGGACCTAACTACGAGCAGTACTTC	CASSVDPGPNYEQYF
TRBV5-4	TRBD2	once	TRBJ2-7	TGTGCCAGCAGCTTAAGCGGGGGGGCGGCCGAGCAGTACTTC	CASSLSGGAAEQYF
TRBV7-8	TRBD2	.	TRBJ2-3	TGTGCCAGCAGCTCCCCACGCCCTATAGCGGGGAGCACAGATACGCAGTATTTT	CASSSPRPIAGSTDTQYF
TRBV12-3/TRBV12-4	.	many	TRBJ2-3	TGTGCCAGCAGTTTAGATGGGCTCACAGATACGCAGTATTTT	CASSLDGLTDTQYF
TRBV20-1	TRBD2	.	TRBJ2-3	TGCAGTGCCGCGGGGGCCACACTAGCGGGAGGTACAGATACGCAGTATTTT	CSAAGATLAGGTDTQYF
TRBV27	.	.	TRBJ1-4	TGTGCCAGCGGGATGCGAAATGAAAAACTGTTTTTT	CASGMRNEKLFF
TRBV6-5	.	few	TRBJ2-1	TGTGCCAGCAGGCTGGGGGGCGGGCAGTTCTTC	CASRLGGGQFF
TRBV12-3/TRBV12-4	.	few	TRBJ2-1	TGTGCCAGCAGTCGGGTCCCAGGTCATGAGCAGTTCTTC	CASSRVPGHEQFF
TRBV11-2	.	.	TRBJ2-5	TGTGCCAGCAGCTTACTTAACTACGAGACCCAGTACTTC	CASSLLNYETQYF
TRBV29-1	TRBD2	few	TRBJ2-3	TGCAGCGTGGACGGACTAGCGGGAAACACAGATACGCAGTATTTT	CSVDGLAGNTDTQYF
TRBV7-9	.	.	TRBJ1-2	TGTGCCAGCAGCTCGGGGACAGGCTACACCTTC	CASSSGTGYTF
TRBV7-2	.	few	TRBJ2-5	TGTGCCAGCAGCTTAGTGTCATTGGAGACCCAGTACTTC	CASSLVSLETQYF
TRBV19	TRBD1	.	TRBJ2-1	TGTGCCAGTAGTATGGGGACAGGGGGCAATGAGAAGTTCTTC	CASSMGTGGNEKFF
TRBV25-1	.	few	TRBJ1-5	TGTGCCAGCTTGGGGGGTACGATTGGCAGGCCCCAGCATTTT	CASLGGTIGRPQHF
TRBV3-1	TRBD1	few	TRBJ1-2	TGTGCCAGCAGCCAAGATAGGGGGCGCGGTGGCTACACCTTC	CASSQDRGRGGYTF
TRBV20-1	.	many	TRBJ1-4	TGCAGTGCCACGACAGCTACCAATGAAAAACTGTTTTTT	CSATTATNEKLFF
TRBV11-2	TRBD2	.	TRBJ2-2	TGTGCCAGCAGAATAGCGGGAGGTTTGAACACCGGGGAGCTGTTTTTT	CASRIAGGLNTGELFF
TRBV5-1	.	many	TRBJ2-7	TGCGCCAGCAGCCCGGACGGTTACTCCTACGAGCAGTACTTC	CASSPDGYSYEQYF
TRBV28	.	.	TRBJ2-5	TGTGCCAGCAGAACGTACAGGGAGGTTGGGGAGACCCAGTACTTC	CASRTYREVGETQYF
TRBV7-2	TRBD2	.	TRBJ2-7	TGTGCCAGCAGCTTACGCGGGAGCCTCTTGAGAGAGCAGTACTTC	CASSLRGSLLREQYF
TRBV9	.	few	TRBJ1-5	TGTGCCAGCAGCGTAGCTATCGATCAGCCCCAGCATTTT	CASSVAIDQPQHF
TRBV28	TRBD1	few	TRBJ2-2	TGTGCCAGCACCGATTTCGGGACAGTTGAAAGCGGGGAGCTGTTTTTT	CASTDFGTVESGELFF
TRBV4-3	.	few	TRBJ1-5	TGCGCCAGCAGCCAAGAAGCGGGGAAAAATCAGCCCCAGCATTTT	CASSQEAGKNQPQHF
TRBV25-1	TRBD2	.	TRBJ2-1	TGTGCCAGCAGTGAGATCAGCGGGAGGGACTACAATGAGCAGTTCTTC	CASSEISGRDYNEQFF
TRBV9	.	.	TRBJ2-5	TGTGCCTCGGCTTTAGGACGGGGGCGAGAGACCCAGTACTTC	CASALGRGRETQYF
TRBV10-3	TRBD2	.	TRBJ2-1	TGTGCCATCAGTGATGGACTAGAAAATGAGCAGTTCTTC	CAISDGLENEQFF
TRBV19	TRBD2	.	TRBJ2-1	TGTGCCAGTACCGAAAAAGGGCGGGGGGATATTTGGTTC	CASTEKGRGDIWF
TRBV7-9	.	few	TRBJ2-1	TGTGCCATCGACGGGCCTACCTCCTACAATGAGCAGTTCTTC	CAIDGPTSYNEQFF
TRBV5-1	.	.	TRBJ2-7	TGCGCCAGCAGCTTGGAACGGGGTAACGAGCAGTACTTC	CASSLERGNEQYF
TRBV28	.	few	TRBJ2-2	TGTGCCAGCAGTTTGGTCAAGACCACCGGGGAGCTGTTTTTT	CASSLVKTTGELFF
TRBV20-1	.	.	TRBJ2-2	TGCAGTGCCCCCCTTCCAGGGAGTACCGGGGAGCTGTTTTTT	CSAPLPGSTGELFF
TRBV20-1	TRBD1	few	TRBJ2-3	TGCAGTGCCCGAATCGACAGGGGGCTTTATGAAGATACGCAGTATTTT	CSARIDRGLYEDTQYF
TRBV6-2/TRBV6-3	.	few	TRBJ2-7	TGTGCCAGCAGTTACGGTAAAGGCGGGGCATCTGGCGAGCAGTACTTC	CASSYGKGGASGEQYF
TRBV30	.	few	TRBJ1-4	TGTGCCTGGACATCCACAGGGTTAGTGGGTGAAAAACTGTTTTTT	CAWTSTGLVGEKLFF
TRBV3-1	.	few	TRBJ1-2	TGTGCCAGCAGCCAAGATCATAGCGGCTACACCTTC	CASSQDHSGYTF
TRBV12-3/TRBV12-4	.	few	TRBJ1-5	TGTGCCAGCAGCAACTTCGAGGGGCTAGGCCAGCCCCAGCATTTT	CASSNFEGLGQPQHF
TRBV7-2	.	few	TRBJ2-7	TGTGCCAGCAGCTTAGGTTCGGGGGCCTCCTACGAGCAGTACTTC	CASSLGSGASYEQYF
TRBV7-2	.	.	TRBJ1-2	TGTGCCAGCAGCTCCTTGGTAAACTATGGCTACACCTTC	CASSSLVNYGYTF
TRBV12-3/TRBV12-4	.	few	TRBJ2-7	TGTGCCAGCAGTCAAGAAGGGGTGGAGCAGTACTTC	CASSQEGVEQYF
TRBV11-2	TRBD1	.	TRBJ1-3	TGTGCCAGCAGCTTAGGAGGACAGGGCACTGGAAACACCATATATTTT	CASSLGGQGTGNTIYF
TRBV12-3/TRBV12-4	.	few	TRBJ2-2	TGTGCCAGCAGTTTAATGGGGCATAACACGAACACCGGGGAGCTGTTTTTT	CASSLMGHNTNTGELFF